These 9 T cell receptor beta chains were sequenced from one sample in a study of T cell responses to AZD1222 COVID-19 vaccine. TCRdb's table, derived via immunoSEQ multiplex PCR, lists solely in-frame clones and lacks some. The sample lists roughly 70,000 clones; roughly 82% were seen once. This material consisted of peripheral blood, taken on day 0 of AZD1222 vaccination. Every receptor here comes from an adult in good health.

The V gene is TRBV3-1 (or the pseudogene TRBV3-2), the J gene TRBJ1-1; maybe TRBD1 (6 bases). Germline V gene sequence: CDR1 LGHDT, CDR2 YNNKEL (reference sequence). V was cut by 1 base and J by 0 bases, with 9 bases left in between. The CDR3 sequence is 15 residues long. The CDR3 sequence: CASSQAGDMNTEAFF. The CDR3 coding sequence is TGTGCCAGCAGCCAAGCGGGGGACATGAACACTGAAGCTTTCTTT.

The chain employs TRBV27 and TRBJ1-6; TRBD1 matches at 7 bases. CDR3 length: 15 residues. V trimming: 6 bases; J trimming: 6 bases; junction bases outside the gene matches: 8. CDR1 and CDR2 (germline): MNHEY, SMNVEV (reference sequence). CDR3 residues: CASRNLGGSNSPLHF. The CDR3 coding sequence is TGTGCCAGCAGGAACCTAGGGGGCAGTAATTCACCCCTCCACTTT.

The chain is built from TRBV19 and TRBJ2-3; TRBD1 agrees at 7 bases. This CDR3 has 14 amino acids. V lost 7 bases, J lost 3 bases, and 7 bases stayed unmatched. Germline V gene sequence: CDR1 LNHDA, CDR2 SQIVND (reference sequence). CDR3 bases: TGTGCCAGTACACAGGGGCCGTCGACAGATACGCAGTATTTT. Amino acids: CASTQGPSTDTQYF.

The chain combines TRBV9 with TRBJ2-5; weak D call: TRBD1 (6 bases). The germline gives CDR1 SGDLS, CDR2 YYNGEE. Between the trimmed V and J ends, which lost 0 bases and 2 bases, there was a span of 8 bases. The CDR3 totals 14 residues. CDR3 residues: CASSVGTVQETQYF. For the CDR3, the DNA is TGTGCCAGCAGCGTAGGGACAGTTCAAGAGACCCAGTACTTC.

The rearrangement uses TRBV6-5 and TRBJ2-7; perhaps TRBD2 as D (6 bases). The germline V gene has CDR1 MNHEY and CDR2 SVGAGI. Between the trimmed V and J ends, which lost 0 bases and 11 bases, there was a span of 11 bases. This CDR3 has 12 amino acids. The CDR3 here is CASSYSGDSEYF. The CDR3 DNA follows: TGTGCCAGCAGTTACTCGGGGGACTCGGAGTACTTC.

This clone is judged medium-sized (0.01 to 0.1%). This rearrangement joins TRBV7-9 to TRBJ1-6; no definite D call. Trimming stripped 1 base from V and 2 bases from J, with 9 bases between. Per germline, CDR1 SEHNR and CDR2 FQNEAQ (reference sequence). The CDR3 loop spans 16 amino acids. The CDR3 protein is CASSLEYGTYNSPLHF. DNA for the CDR3: TGTGCCAGCAGCTTAGAATACGGGACCTATAATTCACCCCTCCACTTT.

Only one count was recorded for this clone. The chain uses TRBV7-3 and TRBJ1-2, with TRBD1 matching 7 bases. CDR3 length: 13 amino acids. Germline V CDR1 and CDR2: SGHTA, FQGTGA. V trimming: 4 bases; J trimming: 4 bases; junction bases outside the gene matches: 3. CDR3 nucleotides: TGTGCCAGCAGCTCACAGGGGTCCTATGGCTACACCTTC. Encoded protein: CASSSQGSYGYTF. Variable domain in full (rest from reference TRBV7-3 and TRBJ1-2): GAGVSQTPSNKVTEKGKYVELRCDPISGHTALYWYRQSLGQGPEFLIYFQGTGAADDSGLPNDRFFAVRPEGSVSTLKIQRTERGDSAVYLCASSSQGSYGYTFGSGTRLTVV.

The chain carries TRBV9 and TRBJ2-1; 9 nucleotides agree with TRBD2. V shed 3 bases and J 5 bases; nucleotides not matched to a gene: 6. This CDR3 spans 15 amino acids. CDR1 is SGDLS and CDR2 is YYNGEE in the germline V gene. The CDR3 loop is CASSEHPSGDNEQFF. In nucleotides, the CDR3 is TGTGCCAGCAGCGAGCACCCTAGCGGGGACAATGAGCAGTTCTTC. Supplemented by reference TRBV9 and TRBJ2-1, the full variable domain reads DSGVTQTPKHLITATGQRVTLRCSPRSGDLSVYWYQQSLDQGLQFLIQYYNGEERAKGNILERFSAQQFPDLHSELNLSSLELGDSALYFCASSEHPSGDNEQFFGPGTRLTVL.

J is TRBJ2-7 and V is TRBV2; D gene uncertain. This CDR3 region has 15 residues. Germline V gives CDR1 SNHLY, CDR2 FYNNEI. V shed 3 bases and J shed 1 base, with 13 bases lying between them. This CDR3 is CASSDPRTPSYEQYF. The CDR3 DNA sequence: TGTGCCAGCAGTGATCCAAGGACGCCTTCCTACGAGCAGTACTTC.